The T cell receptor beta chain described here comes from a study of shared clonotypes between healthy human individuals. Details on this clone: The antigen is unknown.

CDR3 length equals 14 residues. V gave up 3 bases and J gave up 8 bases, with 14 bases separating them. The germline V gene encodes CDR1 KGHSH and CDR2 LQKENI. Data came from immunoSEQ multiplex PCR; TCRdb stores just in-frame clones and leaves some out. The sample consists of over 2 million clones, 92% of them appearing once. Points from the study as a whole: The small donor group covered limited genetic and exposure diversity.

The TCR sequence derives from a man in his late teens or twenties in good health. Some clones in this sample may be carry-over from other donors' samples. V gene TRBV18 combines with J gene TRBJ2-1; a possible D gene is TRBD2 (5 bases). Sequenced input: naive CD4+ T cells from PBMCs. Subset described: CD45RA+ positively selected. CDR3 DNA: TGTGCCAGCTCACCGCCCGGGGTTACTCATGAGCAGTTCTTC. This gives the protein CASSPPGVTHEQFF.